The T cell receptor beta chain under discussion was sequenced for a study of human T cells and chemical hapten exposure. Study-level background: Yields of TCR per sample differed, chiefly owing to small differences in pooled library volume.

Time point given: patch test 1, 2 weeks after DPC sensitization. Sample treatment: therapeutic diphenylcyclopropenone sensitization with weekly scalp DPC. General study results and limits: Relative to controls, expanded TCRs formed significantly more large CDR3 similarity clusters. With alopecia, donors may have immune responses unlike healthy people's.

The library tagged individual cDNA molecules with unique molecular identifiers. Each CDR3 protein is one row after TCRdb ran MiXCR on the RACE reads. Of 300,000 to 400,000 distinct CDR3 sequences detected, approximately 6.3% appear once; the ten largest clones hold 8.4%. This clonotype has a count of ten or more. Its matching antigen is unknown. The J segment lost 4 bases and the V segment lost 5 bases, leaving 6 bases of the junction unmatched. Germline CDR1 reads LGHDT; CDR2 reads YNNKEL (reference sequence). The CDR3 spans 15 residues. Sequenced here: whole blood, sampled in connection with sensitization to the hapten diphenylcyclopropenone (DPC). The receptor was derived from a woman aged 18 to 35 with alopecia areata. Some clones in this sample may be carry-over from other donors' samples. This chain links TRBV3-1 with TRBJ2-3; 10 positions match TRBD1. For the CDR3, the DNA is TGTGCCAGCAGCGCGGGACAGGGGAGCCCAGATACGCAGTATTTT. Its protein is CASSAGQGSPDTQYF.